The rows below give T cell receptor beta chains drawn from one sample of a study of blood T cells in healthy people across ages. In TCRdb, the 5' RACE reads were re-called with MiXCR into one record per CDR3 protein. Of about 970,000 distinct CDR3 sequences in the sample, roughly 47% are singletons; the top ten hold about a fifth. The specimen sequenced was blood. The receptors originated from an older woman in good health. Both conserved end residues are trimmed from each CDR3. Clone size is given for some rows only: seen once, a few or many times, or a class if the clone is expanded.

>TRBV20-1|TRBJ1-5|.
SAEGQGAVQPQH
>TRBV6-5|.|.
ANSSRRTQY
>TRBV4-1|TRBJ2-3|few
ASSQLPRPVTDTQY
>TRBV2|TRBJ2-1|.
ASSDTGYNEQF
>TRBV9|TRBJ2-5|.
ASSVADWGTGRETQY
>TRBV24-1|TRBJ2-5|.
ATSGGRLDEQY
>TRBV6-1|TRBJ1-2|.
ASSEGGPPLGYGYT
>TRBV6-5|TRBJ2-7|.
ASSASGISLYEQY
>TRBV2|TRBJ2-1|few
ARYAPLGGGQF
>TRBV2|TRBJ2-7|many
ASQGFEGSGYEQY
>TRBV4-1|TRBJ2-7|.
ASSQTWTGRAYEQY
>TRBV6-2/TRBV6-3|TRBJ2-4|.
ATGLLAKNIQY
>TRBV28|TRBJ2-1|.
ASSFPSLAGLRNEQF
>TRBV2|TRBJ2-3|.
ASSPGGHTDTQY
>TRBV3-1|TRBJ1-2|.
ASSQFNRGMDGYT
>TRBV29-1|TRBJ2-3|.
SVVQVGSSTDTQY
>TRBV9|TRBJ2-7|.
ASSLAEGYEQY
>TRBV12-5|TRBJ2-1|.
ASGFGTSGSEQF
>TRBV11-2|TRBJ2-1|.
ASRSLAGSYNEQF
>TRBV20-1|TRBJ2-7|.
SAFVGQGASYEQY
>TRBV24-1|TRBJ2-5|.
ATSPGLAGETQY
>TRBV20-1|TRBJ2-1|few
SAAGISGRAYNEQF
>TRBV10-3|TRBJ1-6|few
AISEAWTGVSNSPLH
>TRBV7-2|.|once
ASSSRPPDEQY
>TRBV5-1|TRBJ1-4|once
ASSLEGVGQNEKLF
>TRBV20-1|TRBJ2-1|few
SATASGPYNEQF
>TRBV28|TRBJ2-5|.
ASQSHIAGQETQY
>TRBV10-3|TRBJ2-1|.
ASGRLETSQETQF
>TRBV28|TRBJ2-7|few
ASSPSDRDTYEQY
>TRBV7-2|TRBJ2-1|.
ASSLAGSVTYNEQF
>TRBV4-1|TRBJ2-3|.
ASSQDGPFDTQY
>TRBV28|TRBJ1-5|.
ASRGRGWQPQH
>TRBV9|TRBJ2-3|few
ASSVGSGRTDTQY
>TRBV6-5|TRBJ2-5|few
ASTSGETQY
>TRBV20-1|TRBJ2-5|.
SARDSAYPYNEQY
>TRBV3-1|TRBJ1-2|.
ASSPLGQGGYT
>TRBV27|TRBJ2-7|.
ASSLRAGVFSYEQY
>TRBV7-2|TRBJ2-5|.
ASSSRLAGIGGETQY